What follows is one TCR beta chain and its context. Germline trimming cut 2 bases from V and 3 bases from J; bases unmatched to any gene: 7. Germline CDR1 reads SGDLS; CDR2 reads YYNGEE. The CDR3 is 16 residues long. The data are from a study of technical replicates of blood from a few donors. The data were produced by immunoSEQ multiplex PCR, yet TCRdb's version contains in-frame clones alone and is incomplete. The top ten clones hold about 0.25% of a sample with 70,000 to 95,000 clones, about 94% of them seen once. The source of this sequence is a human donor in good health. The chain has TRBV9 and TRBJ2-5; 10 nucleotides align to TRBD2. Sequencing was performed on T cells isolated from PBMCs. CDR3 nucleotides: TGTGCCAGCAGCGTTAGTAGCGGGGGGTTCGAAGAGACCCAGTACTTC. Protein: CASSVSSGGFEETQYF.